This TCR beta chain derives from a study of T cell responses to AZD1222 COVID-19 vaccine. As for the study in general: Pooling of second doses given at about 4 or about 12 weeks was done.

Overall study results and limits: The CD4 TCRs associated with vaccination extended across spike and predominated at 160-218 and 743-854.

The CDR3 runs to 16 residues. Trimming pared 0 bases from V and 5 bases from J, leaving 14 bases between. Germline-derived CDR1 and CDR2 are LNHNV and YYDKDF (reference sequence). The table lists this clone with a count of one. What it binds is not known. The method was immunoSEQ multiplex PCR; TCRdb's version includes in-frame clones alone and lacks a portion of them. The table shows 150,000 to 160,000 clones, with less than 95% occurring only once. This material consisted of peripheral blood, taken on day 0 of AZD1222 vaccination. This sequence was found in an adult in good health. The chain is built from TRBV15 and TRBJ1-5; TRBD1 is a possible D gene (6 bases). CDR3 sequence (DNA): TGTGCCACCAGCAGAGATGAGGGGGGGAAGGATCAGCCCCAGCATTTT. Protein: CATSRDEGGKDQPQHF.